This passage covers 12 T cell receptor beta chains from one sample sequenced in a study of blood T cells in healthy people across ages. Sample-barcoded 5' priming and a J-beta primer mix drove a second PCR of about 6 to 11 cycles. In TCRdb, the 5' RACE reads were re-called with MiXCR into one record per CDR3 protein. The sample includes hundreds of thousands of distinct CDR3 sequences, roughly 44% of them seen just once. Specimen: blood. The receptors were gathered from a woman aged 55 to 70 in good health.

This clonotype has only a few counts. This rearrangement joins TRBV5-1 to TRBJ2-1; 8 bases are shared with TRBD1. J gave up 8 bases and V 4 bases, and 11 bases lay outside the gene matches. Germline V lookup: CDR1 SGHRS, CDR2 YFSETQ. The CDR3 contains 15 residues. The CDR3 protein is CASSRQGTNFDEQFF. DNA for the CDR3: TGCGCCAGCAGCCGACAGGGGACGAACTTCGATGAGCAGTTCTTC. Complete variable domain (other parts from reference TRBV5-1 and TRBJ2-1): KAGVTQTPRYLIKTRGQQVTLSCSPISGHRSVSWYQQTPGQGLQFLFEYFSETQRNKGNFPGRFSGRQFSNSRSEMNVSTLELGDSALYLCASSRQGTNFDEQFFGPGTRLTVL.

This sequence joins TRBV5-1 and TRBJ2-3, with TRBD1 matching 7 bases. Germline lookup yields CDR1 SGHRS and CDR2 YFSETQ. The CDR3 has 15 amino acids. Trimming cost V 4 bases and J 0 bases; bases outside gene matches: 5. CDR3 DNA sequence: TGCGCCAGCAGCCGGACAGGACCTAGCACAGATACGCAGTATTTT. This sequence encodes CASSRTGPSTDTQYF.

This chain joins TRBV6-6 and TRBJ2-5; the D is unclear. Trimming removed 0 bases at V and 5 bases at J, with 13 bases between. Germline V gene data show CDR1 as MNHNY and CDR2 as SVGAGI (reference sequence). The CDR3 loop spans 15 amino acids. The chain's CDR3 is CASSYSPPTVETQYF. The CDR3 DNA follows: TGTGCCAGCAGTTACTCGCCACCGACGGTGGAGACCCAGTACTTC.

This chain links TRBV3-1 with TRBJ1-4; D is unresolved. V was trimmed by 4 bases and J by 4 bases, leaving 7 bases between them. This CDR3 is 13 amino acids long. Germline values: CDR1 LGHDT, CDR2 YNNKEL (reference sequence). The CDR3 protein is CASSLAYNEKLFF. In nucleotides, the CDR3 is TGTGCCAGCAGCCTGGCCTATAATGAAAAACTGTTTTTT.

This clonotype was observed a few times. The chain is built from TRBV27 and TRBJ1-4, with D unclear. The CDR3 extends over 13 amino acids. V dropped 2 bases and J dropped 8 bases, with 9 bases sitting between them. Germline lookup yields CDR1 MNHEY and CDR2 SMNVEV (reference sequence). The CDR3 loop is CASSLEGQEKLFF. The CDR3 region has the DNA TGTGCCAGCAGTTTAGAGGGTCAAGAAAAACTGTTTTTT.

The rearrangement links TRBV3-1 to TRBJ2-5; 9 bases are a match to TRBD1. Losses at the gene ends were 5 bases for V and 2 bases for J; bases not matched to a gene: 9. The CDR3 loop spans 16 amino acids. Germline V gene data show CDR1 as LGHDT and CDR2 as YNNKEL (reference sequence). The CDR3 DNA reads as TGTGCCAGCAGCACCGGGACAGGGCCCGGGCAAGAGACCCAGTACTTC. Translated: CASSTGTGPGQETQYF.

Details on this clonotype: A much larger clone sits a single nucleotide away, making a read error possible. The chain couples TRBV5-1 to TRBJ1-2; D is perhaps TRBD1 (6 bases). CDR3 length: 18 amino acids. CDR1 is SGHRS and CDR2 is YFSETQ in the germline V gene. The V and J ends lost 4 bases and 4 bases respectively, with 26 bases between them. CDR3 coding DNA: TGCGCCAGCAGCCGGGAAGGGGGGCATCGCGGAGGCACCTATGGCTACACCTTC. As protein: CASSREGGHRGGTYGYTF.

CDR3: CASSLVGGPNNIQYF. The DNA of the CDR3 is TGTGCCAGCAGCTTAGTTGGGGGCCCAAATAACATTCAGTACTTC. The chain couples TRBV11-2 to TRBJ2-4; TRBD1 is a possible D gene (6 bases). CDR1 SGHAT and CDR2 FQNNGV come from the germline V gene. This CDR3 is built from 15 residues. Trimming pared 1 base from V and 7 bases from J, leaving 14 bases between.

The chain uses TRBV15 and TRBJ2-5; perhaps TRBD1 as D (8 bases). The end of the DNA fits TRBJ2-7 better, so the J call may be wrong. This CDR3 spans 15 amino acids. Germline lookup yields CDR1 LNHNV and CDR2 YYDKDF (reference sequence). The CDR3 nucleotides read TGTGCCACCAGCAGAGATCTACAGGGGGGGTACGAGCAGTACTTC. Its protein is CATSRDLQGGYEQYF.

This clonotype was observed a handful of times. The V and J genes are TRBV7-2 and TRBJ2-5; TRBD2 aligns across 9 bases. Trimming removed 1 base from V and 5 bases from J; junction bases left unmatched: 8. Germline V lookup: CDR1 SGHTA, CDR2 FQGNSA. The length of the CDR3 is 16 residues. CDR3 protein: CASSLELAGVGETQYF. Here the CDR3 DNA reads TGTGCCAGCAGCTTAGAATTAGCGGGAGTTGGGGAGACCCAGTACTTC.

There are many counts of this clonotype. V and J are TRBV29-1 and TRBJ2-3, with TRBD1 as a possible D gene (6 bases). Germline V gives CDR1 SQVTM, CDR2 ANQGSEA. V was shortened by 5 bases and J by 6 bases, with 12 bases between the two germline ends. The CDR3 is 12 amino acids. The CDR3 DNA reads as TGCAGCGTTAGGGCAGGGGCTGATACGCAGTATTTT. The encoded protein is CSVRAGADTQYF.

The V and J genes are TRBV2 and TRBJ1-1; 9 bases are a match to TRBD1. V lost 7 bases and J lost 5; bases outside the gene matches: 8. The germline CDR1 and CDR2 sequences are SNHLY and FYNNEI. The CDR3 is 14 residues long. The CDR3 DNA is TGTGCCAGCACCCGACAGGGGGGAGGGACTGAAGCTTTCTTT. The encoded protein is CASTRQGGGTEAFF.